The next 29 T cell receptor beta chains were all read from a single sample in a study of T cell responses to AZD1222 COVID-19 vaccine. The data were produced by immunoSEQ multiplex PCR, yet TCRdb's version contains in-frame clones alone and is incomplete. The profile covers approximately 170,000 clones, with 85% to 95% appearing a single time and under 6% taken by the ten largest. The sample here was peripheral blood, taken 28 days after the second AZD1222 dose. Receptor source: an adult who received the AZD1222 COVID-19 vaccine.

The chain links TRBV7-2 to TRBJ1-2; possible D gene TRBD1, 5 bases. The germline gives CDR1 SGHTA, CDR2 FQGNSA. V lost 6 bases, J lost 4 bases, and 9 bases lay in between. This CDR3 is built from 12 residues. DNA for the CDR3: TGTGCCAGCAGTCCCGGGACCTATGGCTACACCTTC. Its translation is CASSPGTYGYTF.

This chain uses TRBV7-2 with TRBJ2-1; D uncertain. Between the trimmed V and J ends, which lost 5 bases and 9 bases, there was a span of 11 bases. Per germline, CDR1 SGHTA and CDR2 FQGNSA. The CDR3 contains 12 residues. In DNA, the CDR3 is TGTGCCAGCAGCCCTCGGTGGGGTGAGCAGTTCTTC. The encoded protein is CASSPRWGEQFF. Using reference TRBV7-2 and TRBJ2-1 for the parts outside the CDR3, the full variable domain is GAGVSQSPSNKVTEKGKDVELRCDPISGHTALYWYRQSLGQGLEFLIYFQGNSAPDKSGLPSDRFSAERTGGSVSTLTIQRTQQEDSAVYLCASSPRWGEQFFGPGTRLTVL.

V usage is TRBV18 and J usage is TRBJ2-5; no clear D gene. The CDR3 consists of 15 residues. Germline V gene lookup returns CDR1 KGHSH and CDR2 LQKENI. Trimming removed 0 bases at V and 4 bases at J, with 12 bases between. The CDR3 sequence is CASSPPGLLRETQYF. DNA of the CDR3: TGTGCCAGCTCACCACCCGGGCTACTCAGAGAGACCCAGTACTTC. Filled out from reference TRBV18 and TRBJ2-5, the complete variable domain reads NAGVMQNPRHLVRRRGQEARLRCSPMKGHSHVYWYRQLPEEGLKFMVYLQKENIIDESGMPKERFSAEFPKEGPSILRIQQVVRGDSAAYFCASSPPGLLRETQYFGPGTRLLVL.

The CDR3 loop is CASSTGVDTEAFF. Here the CDR3 DNA reads TGTGCCAGTAGTACTGGGGTCGACACTGAAGCTTTCTTT. V is TRBV19 and J is TRBJ1-1; D is uncertain. CDR3 length: 13 amino acids. The germline CDR1 and CDR2 sequences are LNHDA and SQIVND (reference sequence). The ends were cut back, 4 bases at V and 3 bases at J, with 9 bases in the middle.

DNA of the CDR3: TGTGCCAGCAGCATACTGACAGGGTCATCGCACGAGCAGTACTTC. This gives the protein CASSILTGSSHEQYF. This chain joins TRBV7-9 and TRBJ2-7; 7 bases are shared with TRBD1. V trimming: 5 bases; J trimming: 5 bases; junction bases outside the gene matches: 12. Germline V gene data show CDR1 as SEHNR and CDR2 as FQNEAQ (reference sequence). This CDR3 is built from 15 residues.

The chain uses TRBV15 and TRBJ1-4; a weak D match, TRBD1 (6 bases). This CDR3 is built from 14 residues. The ends were cut back, 4 bases at V and 8 bases at J, with 14 bases in the middle. Germline V gene data show CDR1 as LNHNV and CDR2 as YYDKDF (reference sequence). The CDR3: CATSIQQGYEKLFF. Here the CDR3 DNA reads TGTGCCACCAGCATTCAACAGGGTTACGAAAAACTGTTTTTT.

This chain connects TRBV18 to TRBJ1-1; 7 bases line up with TRBD1. Unmatched junction bases numbered 4, after V lost 5 bases and J lost 1 base. Germline V gives CDR1 KGHSH, CDR2 LQKENI. The CDR3 spans 14 residues. The CDR3 loop is CASSGNRGNTEAFF. The CDR3, as DNA: TGTGCCAGCTCAGGGAACAGGGGGAACACTGAAGCTTTCTTT.

The rearrangement links TRBV6-5 to TRBJ1-3, with unresolved D. CDR3 length: 16 residues. Per germline, CDR1 MNHEY and CDR2 SVGAGI. The V gene lost 0 bases and the J gene lost 0 bases, with 9 bases spanning the gap. The chain's CDR3 is CASSYSTPRSGNTIYF. CDR3 nucleotide sequence: TGTGCCAGCAGTTACTCGACCCCCCGCTCTGGAAACACCATATATTTT.

This clone was seen just once. The rearrangement uses TRBV2 and TRBJ1-5; D gene unclear. V was trimmed by 7 bases and J by 5 bases, leaving 18 bases between them. Germline CDR1 and CDR2: SNHLY and FYNNEI. The CDR3 is 15 residues long. CDR3 DNA: TGTGCCAGCACTCGAGGCCTCAACCCTTATCAGCCCCAGCATTTT. It is translated as CASTRGLNPYQPQHF.

The chain recombines TRBV7-3 with TRBJ2-2, with D possibly TRBD2 on 6 matching bases. CDR3 length equals 14 residues. V shed 5 bases and J shed 4 bases, with 11 bases lying between them. CDR1 is SGHTA and CDR2 is FQGTGA in the germline V gene. The CDR3 DNA sequence: TGTGCCAGCAGCGCGCTGCGGGGCACCGGGGAGCTGTTTTTT. Its translation: CASSALRGTGELFF.

This chain links TRBV6-6 with TRBJ2-7, with D hard to call. This CDR3 is 14 amino acids long. V lost 7 bases and J lost 6, with 19 bases in between. The V gene's germline CDR1 is MNHNY and CDR2 SVGAGI (reference sequence). CDR3 sequence: CASTPERAWGEQYF. The CDR3 nucleotides read TGTGCCAGCACCCCCGAAAGGGCATGGGGCGAGCAGTACTTC.

The J gene is TRBJ1-6, the V gene TRBV6-5, with D possibly matching TRBD1 (6 bases). The CDR3 totals 13 residues. V was trimmed by 7 bases and J by 8 bases, leaving 12 bases between them. Germline V CDR1 and CDR2: MNHEY, SVGAGI. CDR3 DNA: TGTGCCAGCACCCAGGGGATCTATTCACCCCTCCACTTT. It codes for CASTQGIYSPLHF.

This chain joins TRBV3-1 (or the pseudogene TRBV3-2) and TRBJ2-1; 8 bases fit TRBD2. CDR3 size: 18 residues. CDR1 LGHDT and CDR2 YNNKEL come from the germline V gene (reference sequence). Unmatched junction bases numbered 12, after V lost 0 bases and J lost 5 bases. The CDR3 DNA reads as TGTGCCAGCAGCCAAGATATATCGGCGGGAGGAACTGACAATGAGCAGTTCTTC. Translating it yields CASSQDISAGGTDNEQFF.

The J gene is TRBJ1-6, the V gene TRBV28, with D maybe TRBD1 (6 bases). This CDR3 spans 15 amino acids. With 5 bases removed from V and 9 bases from J, the gap between germline ends came to 17 bases. The germline CDR1 and CDR2 sequences are MDHEN and SYDVKM. The CDR3 reads CASSPPTGRGSPLHF. The CDR3 DNA follows: TGTGCCAGCAGTCCCCCGACAGGACGGGGTTCACCCCTCCACTTT. The whole variable domain, remainder taken from reference TRBV28 and TRBJ1-6, is DVKVTQSSRYLVKRTGEKVFLECVQDMDHENMFWYRQDPGLGLRLIYFSYDVKMKEKGDIPEGYSVSREKKERFSLILESASTNQTSMYLCASSPPTGRGSPLHFGNGTRLTVT.

The chain combines TRBV28 with TRBJ1-1, with D tentatively TRBD1 (5 bases). The CDR3 runs to 13 residues. Looked up from germline, CDR1 is MDHEN and CDR2 is SYDVKM. V was clipped by 7 bases and J by 3 bases, with 12 bases between them. CDR3 protein: CASTQEGYTEAFF. The CDR3 nucleotides are TGTGCCAGCACCCAAGAGGGGTACACTGAAGCTTTCTTT.

V usage is TRBV10-3 and J usage is TRBJ1-2, with no clear D. Germline CDR1 and CDR2: ENHRY and SYGVKD. The CDR3 is 15 residues long. V dropped 0 bases and J dropped 0 bases, with 8 bases sitting between them. The CDR3: CAISESRGSNYGYTF. The DNA for the CDR3 is TGTGCCATCAGTGAGTCTCGAGGGTCTAACTATGGCTACACCTTC.

This chain links TRBV7-2 with TRBJ2-5, with no clear D. V dropped 3 bases and J dropped 2 bases, with 13 bases sitting between them. Germline V gives CDR1 SGHTA, CDR2 FQGNSA. CDR3 length: 15 amino acids. The CDR3 region has the DNA TGTGCCAGCAGCTTTACACTACAGCAACAAGAGACCCAGTACTTC. As protein: CASSFTLQQQETQYF.

V usage is TRBV18 and J usage is TRBJ2-7, with TRBD1 identical over 7 bases. This CDR3 is built from 15 residues. Germline V gives CDR1 KGHSH, CDR2 LQKENI. V was clipped by 0 bases and J by 7 bases; unmatched bases: 9. The DNA for the CDR3 is TGTGCCAGCTCACCACCCGGGACAGTCCTTGAAGAGCAGTACTTC. Translated, it gives CASSPPGTVLEEQYF.

This clone has just one count. J is TRBJ2-1 and V is TRBV19; D gene uncertain. The CDR3 contains 8 residues. Trimming removed 9 bases from V and 6 bases from J, with 0 bases in between. The germline CDR1 and CDR2 sequences are LNHDA and SQIVND (reference sequence). For the CDR3, the DNA is TGTGCCAGCAATGAGCAGTTCTTC. Translating it yields CASNEQFF.

The CDR3 protein is CASSVRTGDNYGYTF. CDR3 DNA sequence: TGTGCCAGCAGCGTTAGGACAGGGGATAACTATGGCTACACCTTC. The chain has TRBV9 and TRBJ1-2, with TRBD1 identical over 9 bases. The CDR3 is made up of 15 amino acids. The J segment lost 1 base and the V segment lost 2 bases, leaving 3 bases of the junction unmatched. Germline V gene data show CDR1 as SGDLS and CDR2 as YYNGEE.

This clone was detected once. V and J are TRBV10-1 and TRBJ1-2, with D hard to call. This CDR3 region has 15 residues. V shed 3 bases and J shed 7 bases, with 18 bases lying between them. Looked up from germline, CDR1 is WNHNN and CDR2 is SYGVQD (reference sequence). In nucleotides, the CDR3 is TGCGCCAGCAGTGACTTCTTAAGGAAATTCTCTGGCTACACCTTC. As protein: CASSDFLRKFSGYTF.

The J gene is TRBJ2-1, the V gene TRBV1; the D segment call TRBD2 is taken from the table without a DNA check. TRBV1 is a pseudogene. This CDR3 has 16 amino acids. This CDR3 reads CTSSGTSGTYYNEQFF. DNA for the CDR3: TGCACCAGCAGCGGGACTAGCGGGACTTACTACAATGAGCAGTTCTTC.

This clone was detected only once. V is TRBV5-1 and J is TRBJ2-1; TRBD2 agrees at 11 bases. Per the germline V gene, CDR1 is SGHRS and CDR2 is YFSETQ. Unmatched junction bases numbered 15, after V lost 7 bases and J lost 9 bases. The CDR3 contains 16 residues. CDR3 sequence: CASCHTIAGGPGEQFF. DNA for the CDR3: TGCGCCAGCTGCCATACGATAGCGGGAGGGCCTGGTGAGCAGTTCTTC.

The chain has TRBV5-1 and TRBJ2-1; TRBD2 is a possible D gene (6 bases). The ends were cut back, 6 bases at V and 4 bases at J, with 14 bases in the middle. The CDR3 runs 14 residues. The germline gives CDR1 SGHRS, CDR2 YFSETQ. The CDR3 sequence: CASTPGGVYNEQFF. The CDR3 DNA sequence: TGCGCCAGCACCCCCGGGGGAGTTTACAATGAGCAGTTCTTC.

The chain recombines TRBV6-5 with TRBJ1-1; no clear D gene. The CDR3 is 15 residues long. V gave up 0 bases and J gave up 6 bases, with 14 bases separating them. CDR1 and CDR2 (germline): MNHEY, SVGAGI. CDR3: CASSYSSLGRAEAFF. The CDR3 nucleotides read TGTGCCAGCAGTTACTCAAGCCTAGGGAGGGCTGAAGCTTTCTTT.

The chain has TRBV30 and TRBJ2-5; D gene unclear. CDR3 length equals 13 residues. Looked up from germline, CDR1 is GTSNPN and CDR2 is SVGIG (reference sequence). The V and J ends lost 0 bases and 5 bases respectively, with 10 bases between them. CDR3 bases: TGTGCCTGGAGTGTTCTGCCCCCGGAGACCCAGTACTTC. The encoded protein is CAWSVLPPETQYF.

Only a few counts were recorded for this clone. The chain employs TRBV5-5 and TRBJ1-2; D remains ambiguous. Germline V gives CDR1 SGHKS, CDR2 YYEKEE (reference sequence). Trimming cost V 0 bases and J 5 bases, with 8 bases left between them. The CDR3 length is 13 residues. The CDR3 region has the DNA TGTGCCAGCAGCTTGGGGGATGGGTATGGCTACACCTTC. Protein sequence: CASSLGDGYGYTF.

CDR3 amino acids: CASSTSRDRGGGRTDNEQFF. As DNA, the CDR3 is TGTGCCAGCAGCACATCCCGGGACAGGGGCGGTGGAAGGACGGACAATGAGCAGTTCTTC. The V and J genes are TRBV7-6 and TRBJ2-1, with 10 bases aligning to TRBD1. The CDR3 is 20 residues long. CDR1 and CDR2 (germline): SGHVS, FNYEAQ. J lost 5 bases, V lost 5 bases, and 21 bases had no gene match. Variable domain in full (rest from reference TRBV7-6 and TRBJ2-1): GAGVSQSPRYKVTKRGQDVALRCDPISGHVSLYWYRQALGQGPEFLTYFNYEAQQDKSGLPNDRFSAERPEGSISTLTIQRTEQRDSAMYRCASSTSRDRGGGRTDNEQFFGPGTRLTVL.

The J gene is TRBJ1-1, the V gene TRBV13, with 10 bases matching TRBD1. V gave up 4 bases and J gave up 3 bases; unmatched junction bases: 2. CDR1 and CDR2 from the germline V gene are PRHDT and FYEKMQ (reference sequence). This CDR3 region has 14 residues. Here the CDR3 reads CASSYGQGDTEAFF. CDR3 DNA: TGTGCCAGCAGCTACGGACAGGGGGACACTGAAGCTTTCTTT.